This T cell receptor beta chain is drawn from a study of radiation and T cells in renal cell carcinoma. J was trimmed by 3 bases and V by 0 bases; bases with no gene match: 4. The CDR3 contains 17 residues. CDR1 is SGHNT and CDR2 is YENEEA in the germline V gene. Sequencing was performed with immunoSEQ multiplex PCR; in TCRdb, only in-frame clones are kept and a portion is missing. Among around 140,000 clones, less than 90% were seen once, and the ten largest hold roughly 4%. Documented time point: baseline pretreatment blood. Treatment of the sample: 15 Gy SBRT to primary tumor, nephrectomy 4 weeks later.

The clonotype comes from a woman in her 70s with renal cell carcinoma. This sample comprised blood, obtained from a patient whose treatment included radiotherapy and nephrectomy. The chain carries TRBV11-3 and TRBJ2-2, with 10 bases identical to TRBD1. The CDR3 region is CASSLDRTGGYTGELFF. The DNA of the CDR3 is TGTGCCAGCAGCTTAGACAGGACAGGGGGGTACACCGGGGAGCTGTTTTTT.